Many counts were recorded for the clone carrying this TCR beta chain. The sample is drawn from a study of metastatic and nonmetastatic thyroid tumors. Germline CDR1 is DFQATT and CDR2 is SNEGSKA (reference sequence). The CDR3 covers 14 residues. Trimming pared 6 bases from V and 5 bases from J, leaving 17 bases between. There were no patients who had received any treatment before thyroid surgery. With MiXCR, TCRdb called clones anew from the PCR reads. Of about 59,000 clones listed, roughly 17% were seen once; the top ten hold over 8.5%. This receptor was identified in a male donor with papillary thyroid cancer or a benign thyroid nodule (not recorded which). Some clones in this sample may be carry-over from other donors' samples. The specimen sequenced was blood. The chain links TRBV20-1 to TRBJ2-1; D gene ambiguous. CDR3 sequence: CSARWVAVDNEQFF. CDR3 coding DNA: TGCAGTGCCCGGTGGGTAGCTGTCGACAATGAGCAGTTCTTC.